This T cell receptor (beta chain) was documented in a study of blood T cell repertoires in COVID-19. Study information: Sample material is recorded as cDNA or gDNA derived from T cells, B-cell-depleted T cells, or PBMCs.

Germline values: CDR1 LNHDA, CDR2 SQIVND (reference sequence). The CDR3 length is 14 residues. After removal of 4 bases from V and 8 bases from J, the junction contained 5 bases not matched to a gene. In the study's own analysis: Cell counts per sample came from amplifying reference gene primers. Profiling relied on immunoSEQ multiplex PCR, and the TCRdb table lists in-frame clones only, not all of them. V and J calls plus clone size are reproduced from that table; the DNA served to infer D and trimming. Here the sample spans around 300,000 clones, approximately 91% being singletons. V usage is TRBV19 and J usage is TRBJ2-1; 10 nucleotides agree with TRBD2. This receptor was identified in a woman aged 40 to 50 who had recovered from COVID-19. The sample taken for sequencing was peripheral blood. CDR3 protein: CASSTGTSVDEQFF. CDR3 bases: TGTGCCAGTAGTACTGGGACTAGCGTGGATGAGCAGTTCTTC.